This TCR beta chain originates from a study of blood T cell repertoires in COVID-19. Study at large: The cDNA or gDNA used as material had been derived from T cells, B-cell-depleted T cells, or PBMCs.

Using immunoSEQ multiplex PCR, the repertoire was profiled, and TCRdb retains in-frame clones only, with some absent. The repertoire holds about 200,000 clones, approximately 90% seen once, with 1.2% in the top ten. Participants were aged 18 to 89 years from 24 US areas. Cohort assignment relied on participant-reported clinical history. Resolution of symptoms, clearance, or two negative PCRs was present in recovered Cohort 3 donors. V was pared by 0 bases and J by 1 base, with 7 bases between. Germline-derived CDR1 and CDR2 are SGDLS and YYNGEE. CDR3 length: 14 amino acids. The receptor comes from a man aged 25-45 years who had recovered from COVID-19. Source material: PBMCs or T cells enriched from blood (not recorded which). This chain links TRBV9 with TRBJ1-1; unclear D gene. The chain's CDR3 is CASSVEPTNTEAFF. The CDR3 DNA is TGTGCCAGCAGCGTAGAGCCCACGAACACTGAAGCTTTCTTT.